Below are 31 T cell receptor beta chains sequenced from a single sample in a study of CD8 T cells in Susac syndrome. RNA, at about 0.45 to 1 ug, was reverse transcribed with random hexamers. TCRdb re-derived calls from the immunoSEQ multiplex PCR reads in MiXCR, one entry per CDR3 protein. The sample lists about 57,000 distinct CDR3 sequences; just over 90% were seen once. The sequencing input was CD8+ T cells from PBMCs. The receptors were sampled from a human donor with multiple sclerosis.

The V call is TRBV6-4, the J call TRBJ2-4; D is unclear. V dropped 3 bases and J dropped 4 bases, with 7 bases sitting between them. This CDR3 is 13 amino acids long. Germline CDR1 MRHNA, CDR2 SNTAGT. CDR3 sequence: CASSEGSKNIQYF. The DNA of the CDR3 is TGTGCCAGCAGTGAGGGCAGTAAAAACATTCAGTACTTC.

This clonotype was counted a few times. The chain carries TRBV6-4 and TRBJ2-3, with D unresolved. Germline V gives CDR1 MRHNA, CDR2 SNTAGT. The V end lost 2 bases, the J end lost 1 base, and 4 bases lay between the germline ends. The CDR3 loop spans 13 amino acids. Written as DNA, the CDR3 is TGTGCCAGCAGTGACGGCGGCACAGATACGCAGTATTTT. Translating it yields CASSDGGTDTQYF.

The chain links TRBV20-1 to TRBJ2-3, with 7 bases that match TRBD2. The CDR3 runs to 13 residues. V lost 5 bases, J lost 4 bases, and 6 bases stayed unmatched. Germline assignment: CDR1 DFQATT and CDR2 SNEGSKA (reference sequence). The CDR3 sequence: CSARGLVSDTQYF. The CDR3 DNA is TGCAGTGCTCGAGGACTAGTTTCAGATACGCAGTATTTT.

This rearrangement joins TRBV6-4 to TRBJ2-1; TRBD2 matches 7 bases. Germline lookup yields CDR1 MRHNA and CDR2 SNTAGT. J was trimmed by 8 bases and V by 6 bases; bases with no gene match: 10. This CDR3 is 14 amino acids long. The CDR3 coding sequence is TGTGCCAGCAGCGTGGGAGGGGAGGTCCATGAGCAGTTCTTC. Its translation: CASSVGGEVHEQFF.

V gene TRBV4-2 combines with J gene TRBJ2-1, with D perhaps TRBD1 (5 bases). Germline V gene sequence: CDR1 LGHNA, CDR2 YNFKEQ. The CDR3 is 14 residues long. V dropped 1 base and J dropped 7 bases, with 11 bases sitting between them. CDR3 in DNA: TGTGCCAGCAGCCAAGTGGGCAGGGAAAATGAGCAGTTCTTC. Translating it yields CASSQVGRENEQFF.

The chain links TRBV30 to TRBJ2-7, with no clear D. Germline V CDR1 and CDR2: GTSNPN, SVGIG (reference sequence). Trimming left V 4 bases short and J 7 bases short, with 20 bases between. The CDR3 spans 14 residues. CDR3 region: CAWNLAAITGEQYF. The CDR3 bases are TGTGCCTGGAACTTGGCAGCTATCACTGGGGAGCAGTACTTC.

The rearrangement joins TRBV25-1 to TRBJ1-5, with no clear D. Germline CDR1 MGHDK, CDR2 SYGVNS. The CDR3 loop spans 12 amino acids. V was trimmed by 6 bases and J by 4 bases, leaving 7 bases between them. CDR3 amino acids: CASSAGNQPQHF. The CDR3 DNA follows: TGTGCCAGCAGCGCCGGGAATCAGCCCCAGCATTTT.

In nucleotides, the CDR3 is TGTGCCAGCACAACAGGCCCTAACTATGGCTACACCTTC. Translation gives CASTTGPNYGYTF. V is TRBV2 and J is TRBJ1-2, with D possibly being TRBD1 (5 bases). Trimming took off 7 bases at V and 0 bases at J, with 9 bases between the two ends. There are 13 residues in the CDR3. CDR1 is SNHLY and CDR2 is FYNNEI in the germline V gene. The whole variable domain, filled in from reference TRBV2 and TRBJ1-2, reads EPEVTQTPSHQVTQMGQEVILRCVPISNHLYFYWYRQILGQKVEFLVSFYNNEISEKSEIFDDQFSVERPDGSNFTLKIRSTKLEDSAMYFCASTTGPNYGYTFGSGTRLTVV.

The chain uses TRBV13 and TRBJ2-5; perhaps D is TRBD1 or TRBD2 (5 bases each). V lost 1 base and J 4 bases, leaving 13 bases between the germline ends. The CDR3 runs to 15 residues. Germline V gene data show CDR1 as PRHDT and CDR2 as FYEKMQ (reference sequence). The CDR3 nucleotides read TGTGCCAGCAGCTTAGTCGTGGGGGACCCAGAGACCCAGTACTTC. Encoded protein: CASSLVVGDPETQYF.

The chain employs TRBV5-1 and TRBJ2-6; D is possibly TRBD1 (6 bases). From germline, CDR1 is SGHRS and CDR2 YFSETQ. This CDR3 has 17 residues. Trimming took off 3 bases at V and 2 bases at J, with 15 bases between the two ends. The CDR3 sequence: CASSSLIQGTGANVLTF. For the CDR3, the DNA is TGCGCCAGCAGCTCCTTAATACAGGGAACTGGGGCCAACGTCCTGACTTTC.

The chain recombines TRBV4-1 with TRBJ1-4; unclear D gene. Germline V lookup: CDR1 MGHRA, CDR2 YSYEKL. CDR3 length equals 16 residues. V dropped 1 base and J dropped 5 bases, with 14 bases sitting between them. CDR3 nucleotides: TGCGCCAGCAGCCAAGCGTCATCCAGGATGAATGAAAAACTGTTTTTT. It is translated as CASSQASSRMNEKLFF.

The chain employs TRBV4-1 and TRBJ2-7; D is possibly TRBD1 (6 bases). CDR1 and CDR2 from the germline V gene are MGHRA and YSYEKL. This CDR3 is built from 13 residues. Trimming took 6 bases from V and 3 from J, leaving 12 bases between them. The DNA for the CDR3 is TGCGCCAGCAGTTACACAGGGAGCTACGAGCAGTACTTC. It yields the protein CASSYTGSYEQYF.

The V and J genes are TRBV19 and TRBJ2-7; tentatively, D is TRBD1 or TRBD2 (5 bases each). The germline gives CDR1 LNHDA, CDR2 SQIVND (reference sequence). The CDR3 has 14 residues. V shed 3 bases and J shed 2 bases, with 11 bases lying between them. The CDR3: CASSIRDGPYEQYF. Written as DNA, the CDR3 is TGTGCCAGTAGTATCCGGGACGGCCCCTACGAGCAGTACTTC.

The chain joins TRBV10-2 to TRBJ2-5; TRBD2 is a possible D gene (5 bases). V dropped 3 bases and J dropped 5 bases, with 28 bases sitting between them. This CDR3 contains 19 residues. Germline CDR1 and CDR2: WSHSY and SAAADI. The CDR3, as DNA: TGCGCCAGCAGTGACCTCAATGACATGGAGGCCCTCGATCGGGAGACCCAGTACTTC. It translates to CASSDLNDMEALDRETQYF.

This sequence joins TRBV9 and TRBJ2-7; 7 bases agree with TRBD1. Germline CDR1 is SGDLS and CDR2 is YYNGEE. This CDR3 region has 14 residues. With 4 bases clipped from V and 6 bases from J, the junction kept 10 bases outside the gene matches. Written as DNA, the CDR3 is TGTGCCAGCAGCCTATCGACAGGGACGGGCGAGCAGTACTTC. This translates into CASSLSTGTGEQYF.

The chain joins TRBV7-9 to TRBJ2-7; maybe TRBD1 (5 bases). CDR1 is SEHNR and CDR2 is FQNEAQ in the germline V gene (reference sequence). The CDR3 length is 14 residues. The ends were cut back, 5 bases at V and 1 base at J, with 12 bases in the middle. Here the CDR3 reads CASSRHDSSYEQYF. The CDR3 nucleotides read TGTGCCAGCAGCCGACACGACAGTTCCTACGAGCAGTACTTC.

This rearrangement joins TRBV7-9 to TRBJ1-3; no clear D gene. V was clipped by 4 bases and J by 5 bases, with 12 bases between them. CDR3 length: 14 residues. The germline CDR1 and CDR2 sequences are SEHNR and FQNEAQ (reference sequence). CDR3 amino acids: CASSYTEWRNTIYF. The CDR3 bases are TGTGCCAGCAGCTATACTGAATGGAGAAACACCATATATTTT.

The chain has TRBV12-3 or TRBV12-4 and TRBJ1-4; tentatively, D is TRBD1 (5 bases). CDR3 length equals 14 residues. Trimming removed 1 base from V and 8 bases from J, with 11 bases in between. CDR3 sequence: CASSLGGEGEKLFF. The CDR3 DNA follows: TGTGCCAGCAGTTTAGGGGGAGAGGGGGAAAAACTGTTTTTT.

CDR3 sequence (DNA): TGTGCCAGCAGCCCGGCGGACAGGGGCTACGAGGACTATGGCTACACCTTC. Protein product: CASSPADRGYEDYGYTF. The chain has TRBV7-9 and TRBJ1-2; 9 bases agree with TRBD1. Germline V lookup: CDR1 SEHNR, CDR2 FQNEAQ (reference sequence). The CDR3 covers 17 residues. Losses at the gene ends were 5 bases for V and 3 bases for J; bases not matched to a gene: 13.

This sequence joins TRBV28 and TRBJ1-2; D uncertain. V lost 4 bases, J lost 1 base, and 16 bases lay in between. The CDR3 covers 16 residues. Germline assignment: CDR1 MDHEN and CDR2 SYDVKM. CDR3 loop: CASSSVREGFNYGYTF. In nucleotides, the CDR3 is TGTGCCAGCAGTTCGGTTCGGGAAGGGTTTAACTATGGCTACACCTTC.

This chain connects TRBV19 to TRBJ1-1, with D perhaps TRBD1 (5 bases). The CDR3 has 14 residues. V was shortened by 8 bases and J by 0 bases, with 13 bases between the two germline ends. The germline gives CDR1 LNHDA, CDR2 SQIVND (reference sequence). CDR3 in amino acids: CASSMGVMNTEAFF. The CDR3, as DNA: TGTGCCAGTTCGATGGGGGTCATGAACACTGAAGCTTTCTTT.

CDR3 region: CSALVDWDRGNYGYTF. The CDR3 DNA is TGCAGCGCCCTTGTCGACTGGGACAGGGGAAACTATGGCTACACCTTC. V gene TRBV29-1 combines with J gene TRBJ1-2, with 10 bases fitting TRBD1. The length of the CDR3 is 16 residues. V shed 7 bases and J 2 bases; nucleotides not matched to a gene: 13. Per the germline V gene, CDR1 is SQVTM and CDR2 is ANQGSEA.

This chain connects TRBV19 to TRBJ1-5; 10 bases are a match to TRBD1. Germline V lookup: CDR1 LNHDA, CDR2 SQIVND (reference sequence). This CDR3 has 15 residues. Trimming removed 8 bases from V and 7 bases from J; junction bases left unmatched: 11. DNA of the CDR3: TGTGCCAGTGAAGTCAGCGGGACAGGGGCCCAGCCCCAGCATTTT. Its translation is CASEVSGTGAQPQHF.

This chain links TRBV19 with TRBJ1-2; 7 bases are shared with TRBD1. CDR3 length: 14 residues. V shed 7 bases and J 4 bases; nucleotides not matched to a gene: 9. Germline CDR1 reads LNHDA; CDR2 reads SQIVND (reference sequence). The CDR3 nucleotides read TGTGCCAGTACCGCAGGGGGTAGTGGCTATGGCTACACCTTC. Translated, it gives CASTAGGSGYGYTF.

The chain links TRBV5-4 to TRBJ1-1; no firm D call. The length of the CDR3 is 11 residues. Deletions cut 4 bases from V and 6 bases from J, with 7 bases between. CDR1 SGHNT and CDR2 YYREEE come from the germline V gene (reference sequence). Here the CDR3 reads CASSLAAEAFF. CDR3 bases: TGTGCCAGCAGCCTAGCGGCTGAAGCTTTCTTT.

The rearrangement uses TRBV15 and TRBJ2-5, with 10 bases fitting TRBD2. The V gene end was trimmed by 1 base and the J gene end by 2 bases; junction bases not matched to a gene: 16. Looked up from germline, CDR1 is LNHNV and CDR2 is YYDKDF (reference sequence). This CDR3 has 20 residues. The CDR3 spells CATSRAGAPLSGGEQETQYF. Written as DNA, the CDR3 is TGTGCCACCAGCAGAGCAGGCGCCCCCCTGAGCGGGGGGGAGCAAGAGACCCAGTACTTC.

This clonotype appeared a single time. The CDR3 DNA reads TGTGCCAGCAGCTCACCCCGGGACAGTGCCGCCAATGAGCAGTTCTTC. This encodes CASSSPRDSAANEQFF. J is TRBJ2-1 and V is TRBV7-8, with 7 bases that match TRBD1. The CDR3 length is 16 residues. J lost 6 bases, V lost 4 bases, and 12 bases had no gene match. Germline CDR1 is SGHVS and CDR2 is FQNEAQ.

This sequence joins TRBV12-3 or TRBV12-4 and TRBJ2-7; a weak D match, TRBD1 (6 bases). The CDR3 runs 12 residues. V was clipped by 4 bases and J by 7 bases, with 11 bases between them. The CDR3: CASSSTGWEQYF. In DNA, the CDR3 is TGTGCCAGCAGTTCAACAGGGTGGGAGCAGTACTTC.

This clonotype is classed as medium-sized. The chain combines TRBV14 with TRBJ2-7; D is unclear. This CDR3 comprises 15 residues. Germline V CDR1 and CDR2: SGHDN, FVKESK. V lost 2 bases to trimming and J lost 7 bases, with 18 bases between them. CDR3 residues: CASSQYNSAGGEQYF. In DNA, the CDR3 is TGTGCCAGCAGCCAATATAACAGCGCAGGTGGGGAGCAGTACTTC. The full variable domain, rest sourced from reference TRBV14 and TRBJ2-7, is EAGVTQFPSHSVIEKGQTVTLRCDPISGHDNLYWYRRVMGKEIKFLLHFVKESKQDESGMPNNRFLAERTGGTYSTLKVQPAELEDSGVYFCASSQYNSAGGEQYFGPGTRLTVT.

This chain joins TRBV5-1 and TRBJ1-6; the match to TRBD1 covers 7 bases. The CDR3 runs to 19 residues. V was pared by 2 bases and J by 7 bases, with 18 bases of the junction left unmatched. Per germline, CDR1 SGHRS and CDR2 YFSETQ. The CDR3 DNA reads as TGCGCCAGCAGCTTTAATCCGGGACAGCTCCCCAACAGAAATTCACCCCTCCACTTT. It codes for CASSFNPGQLPNRNSPLHF.

The V and J genes are TRBV11-3 and TRBJ2-7, with D possibly being TRBD1 (6 bases). The germline CDR1 and CDR2 sequences are SGHNT and YENEEA. V was trimmed by 6 bases and J by 1 base, leaving 13 bases between them. The CDR3 extends over 14 amino acids. The chain's CDR3 is CASRRSGQSYEQYF. In nucleotides, the CDR3 is TGTGCCAGCAGGAGGAGCGGACAGTCCTACGAGCAGTACTTC.